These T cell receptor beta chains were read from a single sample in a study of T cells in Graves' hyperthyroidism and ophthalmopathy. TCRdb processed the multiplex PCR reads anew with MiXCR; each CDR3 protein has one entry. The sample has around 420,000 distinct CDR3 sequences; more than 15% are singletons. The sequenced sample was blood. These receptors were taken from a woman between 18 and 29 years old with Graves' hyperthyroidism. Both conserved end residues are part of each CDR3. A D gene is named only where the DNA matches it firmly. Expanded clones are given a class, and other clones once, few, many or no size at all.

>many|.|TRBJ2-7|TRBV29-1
CSVGNRPYEQYF
TGCAGCGTTGGGAACCGCCCCTACGAGCAGTACTTC
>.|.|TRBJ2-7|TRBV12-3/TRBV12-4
CASSLRKRSPYEQYF
TGTGCCAGCAGCTTACGGAAACGGAGCCCCTACGAGCAGTACTTC
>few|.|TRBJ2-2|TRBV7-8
CASSLAPVGELFF
TGTGCCAGCAGCTTAGCTCCCGTCGGGGAGCTGTTTTTT
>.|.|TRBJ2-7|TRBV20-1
CSARDLRDGAGEQYF
TGCAGTGCTAGAGATCTCCGGGACGGGGCGGGGGAGCAGTACTTC
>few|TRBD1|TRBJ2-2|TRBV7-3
CASSRNRGDTGELFF
TGTGCCAGCAGTCGGAACAGGGGGGACACCGGGGAGCTGTTTTTT
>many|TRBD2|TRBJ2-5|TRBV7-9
CASSPTSGRWETQYF
TGTGCCAGCAGCCCGACTAGCGGGAGGTGGGAGACCCAGTACTTC
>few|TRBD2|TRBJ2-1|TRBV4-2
CASSQEVAGDHEQFF
TGTGCCAGCAGCCAAGAGGTAGCGGGAGATCATGAGCAGTTCTTC
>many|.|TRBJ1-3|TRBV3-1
CASSQGSIGNTIYF
TGTGCCAGCAGCCAAGGGAGCATCGGAAACACCATATATTTT
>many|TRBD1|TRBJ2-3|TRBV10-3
CAISDREMDTQYF
TGTGCCATCAGCGACAGGGAAATGGATACGCAGTATTTT
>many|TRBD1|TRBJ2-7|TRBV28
CASSPGQGGTYEQYF
TGTGCCAGCAGTCCCGGACAGGGAGGAACCTACGAGCAGTACTTC
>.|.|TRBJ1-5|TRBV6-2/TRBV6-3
CATSDRNSNQPQHF
TGTGCCACCTCGGACAGAAATAGCAATCAGCCCCAGCATTTT
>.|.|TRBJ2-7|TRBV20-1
CSALRGGSSYNEQYF
TGCAGTGCTCTGCGGGGCGGTAGCTCCTACAATGAGCAGTACTTC
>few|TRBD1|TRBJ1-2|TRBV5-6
CASSRGGQADYGYTF
TGTGCCAGCAGCCGGGGGGGACAGGCGGACTATGGCTACACCTTC
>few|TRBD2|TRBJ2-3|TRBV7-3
CASSSRLAGEEDTQYF
TGTGCCAGCAGCTCCAGACTAGCGGGAGAGGAAGATACGCAGTATTTT
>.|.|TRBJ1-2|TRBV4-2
CASSQDGAVSIRGYTF
TGTGCCAGCAGCCAAGATGGGGCAGTTAGCATCCGCGGCTACACCTTC
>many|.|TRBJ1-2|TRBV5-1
CASSPVGAFYGYTF
TGCGCCAGCAGCCCAGTGGGCGCTTTCTATGGCTACACCTTC
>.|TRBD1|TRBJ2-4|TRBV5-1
CASSTAGTGNYRYF
TGCGCCAGCAGCACAGCCGGGACAGGGAATTATAGGTACTTC
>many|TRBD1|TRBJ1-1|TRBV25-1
CASSQRGQLNTEAFF
TGTGCCAGCAGTCAAAGGGGACAGTTGAACACTGAAGCTTTCTTT
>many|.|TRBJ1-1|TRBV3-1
CASSQLYGNTEAFF
TGTGCCAGCAGCCAACTGTACGGGAACACTGAAGCTTTCTTT
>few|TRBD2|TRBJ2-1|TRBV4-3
CASSKGRGSGRSSSYNEQFF
TGCGCCAGCTCAAAAGGACGCGGAAGCGGGAGATCCAGCTCCTACAATGAGCAGTTCTTC
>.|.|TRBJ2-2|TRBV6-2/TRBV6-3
CASSGWGTGELFF
TGTGCCAGCAGTGGGTGGGGGACCGGGGAGCTGTTTTTT
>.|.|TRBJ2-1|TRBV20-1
CSAIPSESPQKEFF
TGCAGTGCTATCCCTTCGGAATCTCCGCAGAAGGAGTTCTTC
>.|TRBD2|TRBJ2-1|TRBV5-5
CASSLRLAIYNEQFF
TGTGCCAGCAGCTTGAGACTAGCGATCTACAATGAGCAGTTCTTC
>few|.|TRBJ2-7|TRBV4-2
CASSQVSDRTYEQYF
TGTGCCAGCAGCCAAGTTAGTGACAGAACCTACGAGCAGTACTTC
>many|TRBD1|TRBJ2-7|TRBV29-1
CSAGGSPYEQYF
TGCAGCGCAGGGGGCTCCCCATATGAGCAGTACTTC
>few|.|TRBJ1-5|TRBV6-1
CASRLGHGNQPQHF
TGTGCCAGCAGGCTGGGACACGGCAATCAGCCCCAGCATTTT
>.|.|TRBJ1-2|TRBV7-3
CASSLYGVESYTF
TGTGCCAGCAGCTTATACGGGGTTGAAAGCTACACCTTC
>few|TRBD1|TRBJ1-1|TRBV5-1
CASSGRTGASSTGAFF
TGCGCCAGCAGTGGTCGGACAGGGGCCTCGAGCACTGGAGCTTTCTTT
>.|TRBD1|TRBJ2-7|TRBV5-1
CASSTGTGGREQYF
TGCGCCAGCAGCACCGGGACAGGGGGCCGCGAGCAGTACTTC
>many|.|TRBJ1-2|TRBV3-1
CASSRQARGYTF
TGTGCCAGCAGCCGACAGGCGCGGGGCTACACCTTC
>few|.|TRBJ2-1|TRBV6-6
CASSYAGTAYNEQFF
TGTGCCAGCAGTTACGCTGGGACTGCCTACAATGAGCAGTTCTTC
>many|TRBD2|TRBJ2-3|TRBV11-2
CASSSRLAGDGTDTQYF
TGTGCCAGCAGCTCCCGACTAGCGGGAGATGGGACAGATACGCAGTATTTT
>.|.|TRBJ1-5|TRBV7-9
CASSHNKTIPGQPQHF
TGTGCCAGCAGCCACAATAAGACAATCCCGGGTCAGCCCCAGCATTTT
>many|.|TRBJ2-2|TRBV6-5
CASSWAGGTGELFF
TGTGCCAGCAGTTGGGCAGGGGGGACCGGGGAGCTGTTTTTT
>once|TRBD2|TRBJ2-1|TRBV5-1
CASSGSGNSYNEQFF
TGCGCCAGCAGCGGTAGCGGGAACTCCTACAATGAGCAGTTCTTC
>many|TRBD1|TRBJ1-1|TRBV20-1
CRQDREGTEAFF
TGCAGGCAGGACAGGGAGGGAACTGAAGCTTTCTTT
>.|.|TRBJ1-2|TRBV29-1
CSVEEGRTNYGYTF
TGCAGCGTTGAAGAAGGACGTACTAACTATGGCTACACCTTC
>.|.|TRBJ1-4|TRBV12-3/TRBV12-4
CASSLSGMGKLFF
TGTGCCAGCAGTTTGAGCGGGATGGGGAAACTGTTTTTT
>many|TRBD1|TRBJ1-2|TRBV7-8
CASSLEVTGVHGYTF
TGTGCCAGCAGCTTAGAGGTGACAGGGGTCCATGGCTACACCTTC